Following are 26 T cell receptor beta chains from one sample sequenced in a study of shared clonotypes between healthy human individuals. Produced via immunoSEQ multiplex PCR; TCRdb's table is partial and in-frame only. In the table there are roughly 1,800,000 clones, less than 95% of which are singletons. CD45RO-negative, CCR7-selected cells formed the naive CD8 fraction, which excluded terminally differentiated effector memory CD45RA+ cells. The sample consisted of naive CD8+ T cells sorted from blood. The source of these receptors is a man aged 18 to 30 in good health.

V is TRBV11-2 and J is TRBJ1-2; 7 bases are shared with TRBD1. The V gene's germline CDR1 is SGHAT and CDR2 FQNNGV. The CDR3 runs 17 residues. Trimming at V came to 0 bases and at J to 4 bases, leaving 11 bases not matched to a gene. The CDR3 nucleotides read TGTGCCAGCAGCTTAGACAAAGGGACAGCTTTTACCTATGGCTACACCTTC. Amino acid sequence: CASSLDKGTAFTYGYTF. Full variable domain (missing parts from reference TRBV11-2 and TRBJ1-2): EAGVAQSPRYKIIEKRQSVAFWCNPISGHATLYWYQQILGQGPKLLIQFQNNGVVDDSQLPKDRFSAERLKGVDSTLKIQPAKLEDSAVYLCASSLDKGTAFTYGYTFGSGTRLTVV.

The chain combines TRBV7-3 with TRBJ2-3; possibly TRBD1 for D (6 bases). Trimming stripped 5 bases from V and 7 bases from J, with 22 bases between. The CDR3 consists of 16 residues. Germline lookup yields CDR1 SGHTA and CDR2 FQGTGA. The CDR3 bases are TGTGCCAGCAGCCCGCACCCGGGACCAGGGGTCCATACGCAGTATTTT. Translated: CASSPHPGPGVHTQYF.

The V call is TRBV6-5, the J call TRBJ2-7, with 12 bases fitting TRBD2. The CDR3 is 14 amino acids. J gave up 6 bases and V 2 bases, and 2 bases lay outside the gene matches. Germline-derived CDR1 and CDR2 are MNHEY and SVGAGI. For the CDR3, the DNA is TGTGCCAGCAGTTACAGGACTAGCGGGGCCGAGCAGTACTTC. Translated, it gives CASSYRTSGAEQYF.

J is TRBJ1-6 and V is TRBV6-6; D ambiguous. Between the trimmed V and J ends, which lost 11 bases and 7 bases, there was a span of 15 bases. CDR3 length: 13 residues. Germline V lookup: CDR1 MNHNY, CDR2 SVGAGI (reference sequence). This CDR3 is CACRPLGNSPLHF. The CDR3, as DNA: TGTGCCTGCCGGCCGCTGGGGAATTCACCCCTCCACTTT.

This clone was counted only a few times. The V and J genes are TRBV19 and TRBJ1-2; D is undetermined. CDR1 and CDR2 from the germline V gene are LNHDA and SQIVND (reference sequence). Trimming cost V 5 bases and J 6 bases, with 16 bases left between them. This CDR3 comprises 14 residues. For the CDR3, the DNA is TGTGCCAGTAGTCCCAAGGGATCCGGGAATGGCTACACCTTC. Protein product: CASSPKGSGNGYTF.

Remarks on this clone: This sample includes further DNA sequences coding for the same CDR3. The genes are TRBV5-4 and TRBJ1-1; no definite D call. Germline CDR1 SGHNT, CDR2 YYREEE (reference sequence). The CDR3 has 13 residues. With 0 bases removed from V and 1 base from J, the gap between germline ends came to 4 bases. The CDR3 sequence is CASSLGGNTEAFF. DNA for the CDR3: TGTGCCAGCAGCTTGGGGGGGAACACTGAAGCTTTCTTT.

The chain has TRBV2 and TRBJ1-4, with TRBD1 matching 8 bases. V shed 6 bases and J 2 bases; nucleotides not matched to a gene: 2. The CDR3 runs to 14 residues. Germline V gene sequence: CDR1 SNHLY, CDR2 FYNNEI. The CDR3 protein is CASRWTGTNEKLFF. The DNA of the CDR3 is TGTGCCAGCAGATGGACAGGGACTAATGAAAAACTGTTTTTT.

The chain is built from TRBV9 and TRBJ2-5; D is ambiguous. Per germline, CDR1 SGDLS and CDR2 YYNGEE. The germline V and J ends were trimmed by 1 base and 5 bases, with 6 bases remaining between them. CDR3 length equals 12 residues. The DNA for the CDR3 is TGTGCCAGCAGCGTACTAGGCGAGACCCAGTACTTC. It is translated as CASSVLGETQYF.

This clone occurred once. The same CDR3 also results from other DNA sequences found in this sample. The V and J genes are TRBV5-1 and TRBJ2-7; D is perhaps TRBD1 or TRBD2 (6 bases each). The CDR3 is 14 residues long. Per the germline V gene, CDR1 is SGHRS and CDR2 is YFSETQ. With 0 bases removed from V and 3 bases from J, the gap between germline ends came to 10 bases. The CDR3 nucleotides are TGCGCCAGCAGCTTGGAGGGGGGCCTCTACGAGCAGTACTTC. This encodes CASSLEGGLYEQYF.

J is TRBJ1-3 and V is TRBV6-5; D is unresolved. The germline V gene encodes CDR1 MNHEY and CDR2 SVGAGI. V dropped 4 bases and J dropped 0 bases, with 10 bases sitting between them. This CDR3 contains 15 residues. The DNA of the CDR3 is TGTGCCAGCAGTTCGACGGTGAGCTCTGGAAACACCATATATTTT. Its translation: CASSSTVSSGNTIYF.

About this clone itself: The same CDR3 can be traced to other DNA sequences in this sample. The rearrangement links TRBV19 to TRBJ2-6; no clear D gene. Germline V gene sequence: CDR1 LNHDA, CDR2 SQIVND (reference sequence). The CDR3 covers 15 residues. V was pared by 3 bases and J by 0 bases, with 6 bases between. CDR3 region: CASSIYDSGANVLTF. In DNA, the CDR3 is TGTGCCAGTAGTATCTACGACTCTGGGGCCAACGTCCTGACTTTC.

This clone came up a few times. The chain recombines TRBV2 with TRBJ1-2, with TRBD1 matching 7 bases. The germline V gene has CDR1 SNHLY and CDR2 FYNNEI. The CDR3 loop spans 12 amino acids. V shed 7 bases and J 10 bases; nucleotides not matched to a gene: 9. The CDR3 region is CASIPGTVFYTF. DNA of the CDR3: TGTGCCAGCATTCCTGGGACAGTCTTCTACACCTTC.

In regard to this clone: Other DNA sequences in this specimen translate into the identical CDR3. The rearrangement joins TRBV7-9 to TRBJ1-5, with 10 positions matching TRBD1. V shed 1 base, J shed 6 bases, and the junction held 0 bases outside the gene matches. CDR3 length: 14 residues. The germline CDR1 and CDR2 sequences are SEHNR and FQNEAQ (reference sequence). For the CDR3, the DNA is TGTGCCAGCAGCTTAGGACAGGGGGCTCAGCCCCAGCATTTT. This gives the protein CASSLGQGAQPQHF.

J is TRBJ1-2 and V is TRBV21-1; the DNA was not used to check the table's D call, TRBD1. TRBV21-1 has pseudogene status. This CDR3 has 11 residues. Here the CDR3 reads CASINGIQTGF. CDR3 nucleotide sequence: TGTGCCAGCATCAATGGGATACAGACAGGTTTC.

This clone has a handful of counts. This rearrangement joins TRBV6-5 to TRBJ1-5, with unresolved D. V was clipped by 5 bases and J by 4 bases, with 12 bases between them. Germline CDR1 and CDR2: MNHEY and SVGAGI. CDR3 length: 14 residues. CDR3 sequence: CASSRTDGNQPQHF. As DNA, the CDR3 is TGTGCCAGCAGTAGAACTGATGGGAATCAGCCCCAGCATTTT.

In the case of this clone: Other DNA sequences in the same sample also yield this CDR3. The V call is TRBV4-1, the J call TRBJ2-7; 11 nucleotides align to TRBD2. The length of the CDR3 is 16 residues. Germline V lookup: CDR1 MGHRA, CDR2 YSYEKL. Trimming took 1 base from V and 2 from J; bases not matched to a gene: 4. CDR3 loop: CASSQGGLAGTYEQYF. The CDR3, as DNA: TGCGCCAGCAGCCAAGGAGGACTAGCGGGTACCTACGAGCAGTACTTC.

This clone was recorded only once. The chain carries TRBV27 and TRBJ2-5; possibly TRBD2 for D (5 bases). CDR1 is MNHEY, CDR2 SMNVEV, per germline (reference sequence). The CDR3 loop spans 11 amino acids. The germline V and J ends were trimmed by 10 bases and 5 bases, with 11 bases remaining between them. The CDR3 sequence is CATWTGETQYF. The CDR3 DNA follows: TGTGCCACCTGGACGGGGGAGACCCAGTACTTC.

The CDR3 region has the DNA TGTGCCTGGGGTAGCGGGAGCCCCCATGAGCAGTTCTTC. Translating it yields CAWGSGSPHEQFF. The rearrangement uses TRBV30 and TRBJ2-1; 9 bases are a match to TRBD2. The V and J ends lost 5 bases and 8 bases, in that order; junction bases with no gene match: 7. Germline assignment: CDR1 GTSNPN and CDR2 SVGIG (reference sequence). The CDR3 has 13 residues. Full variable domain (missing parts from reference TRBV30 and TRBJ2-1): SQTIHQWPATLVQPVGSPLSLECTVEGTSNPNLYWYRQAAGRGLQLLFYSVGIGQISSEVPQNLSASRPQDRQFILSSKKLLLSDSGFYLCAWGSGSPHEQFFGPGTRLTVL.

This clone has only one observation. The chain links TRBV30 to TRBJ2-1; 8 bases are a match to TRBD2. CDR1 GTSNPN and CDR2 SVGIG come from the germline V gene (reference sequence). This CDR3 is built from 13 residues. V gave up 0 bases and J gave up 7 bases; unmatched junction bases: 2. The CDR3 coding sequence is TGTGCCTGGAGTGTACTAGCGGAAAATGAGCAGTTCTTC. Translated: CAWSVLAENEQFF. Full variable domain (missing parts from reference TRBV30 and TRBJ2-1): SQTIHQWPATLVQPVGSPLSLECTVEGTSNPNLYWYRQAAGRGLQLLFYSVGIGQISSEVPQNLSASRPQDRQFILSSKKLLLSDSGFYLCAWSVLAENEQFFGPGTRLTVL.

This clone was seen only once. V usage is TRBV14 and J usage is TRBJ2-7; D assignment may be TRBD1 or TRBD2 (5 bases each). This CDR3 comprises 12 residues. The V end lost 1 base, the J end lost 6 bases, and 7 bases lay between the germline ends. Germline loops: CDR1 SGHDN, CDR2 FVKESK. The CDR3 DNA reads as TGTGCCAGCAGCCAAGGAGGGGCCGAGCAGTACTTC. Translating gives CASSQGGAEQYF.

This clone has just one count. The V call is TRBV2, the J call TRBJ2-2, with TRBD2 matching 9 bases. CDR3 size: 18 residues. V was clipped by 2 bases and J by 3 bases; unmatched bases: 10. The germline V gene has CDR1 SNHLY and CDR2 FYNNEI. The CDR3 region has the DNA TGTGCCAGCAGTGAAAGATTCGCTAGCGGGACTCACACCGGGGAGCTGTTTTTT. Amino acid sequence: CASSERFASGTHTGELFF.

The V call is TRBV15, the J call TRBJ2-7; the match to TRBD1 covers 9 bases. CDR3 length equals 15 residues. Germline CDR1 reads LNHNV; CDR2 reads YYDKDF (reference sequence). J gave up 4 bases and V 3 bases, and 7 bases lay outside the gene matches. CDR3 sequence: CATSRYRGLRYEQYF. In nucleotides, the CDR3 is TGTGCCACCAGCAGGTACAGGGGGCTAAGGTACGAGCAGTACTTC. Complete variable domain (other parts from reference TRBV15 and TRBJ2-7): DAMVIQNPRYQVTQFGKPVTLSCSQTLNHNVMYWYQQKSSQAPKLLFHYYDKDFNNEADTPDNFQSRRPNTSFCFLDIRSPGLGDTAMYLCATSRYRGLRYEQYFGPGTRLTVT.

The V call is TRBV19, the J call TRBJ2-7; TRBD1 matches 7 bases. Trimming took 8 bases from V and 5 from J; bases not matched to a gene: 6. CDR3 length: 12 residues. CDR1 and CDR2 (germline): LNHDA, SQIVND (reference sequence). CDR3 coding DNA: TGTGCCAGTCAGTCAGGGGGAGACGAGCAGTACTTC. It translates to CASQSGGDEQYF.

The chain recombines TRBV13 with TRBJ2-1, with TRBD2 matching 7 bases. V gave up 6 bases and J gave up 12 bases; unmatched junction bases: 14. Germline V CDR1 and CDR2: PRHDT, FYEKMQ (reference sequence). This CDR3 spans 14 amino acids. The CDR3 sequence: CASRFSGLNIRQFF. In DNA form, the CDR3 reads TGTGCCAGCAGATTTAGCGGGCTCAACATAAGGCAGTTCTTC.

This sequence joins TRBV11-3 and TRBJ2-2, with D possibly TRBD1 on 5 matching bases. Germline-derived CDR1 and CDR2 are SGHNT and YENEEA. Trimming left V 2 bases short and J 1 base short, with 5 bases between. CDR3 size: 14 residues. Here the CDR3 reads CASSLRGNTGELFF. The CDR3 nucleotides read TGTGCCAGCAGCTTAAGGGGGAACACCGGGGAGCTGTTTTTT.

The chain links TRBV27 to TRBJ2-7; D is unclear. The CDR3 contains 14 residues. With 6 bases removed from V and 7 bases from J, the gap between germline ends came to 19 bases. Germline V gene sequence: CDR1 MNHEY, CDR2 SMNVEV (reference sequence). CDR3 DNA: TGTGCCAGCAGCCCGATATCGTCGATACTGGAGCAGTACTTC. This sequence encodes CASSPISSILEQYF.